This is a list of T cell receptor beta chains from one sample in a study of T cells in localized non-small cell lung cancer. Only in-frame clones appear in the TCRdb table, and some are missing; sequencing was by immunoSEQ multiplex PCR. The table lists roughly 38,000 clones, more than 75% of them singletons. Sequenced here: peripheral blood, sampled before any cancer treatment. Receptors originate from a man aged 18 to 55 with stage I lung adenocarcinoma. Both conserved end residues are part of each CDR3. The D gene is left open where the match is weak. Only some rows state a clone size, as once, few, many or a class for expanded clones.

d_call	v_call	j_call	clone_size	cdr3_nt	cdr3_aa
.	TRBV19	TRBJ1-2	.	TGTGACGAATGTCAAGTCACCTATGGCTACACCTTC	CDECQVTYGYTF
.	TRBV19	TRBJ1-6	.	TGTGCCAGTTCCGGGACCCGTAATTCACCCCTCCACTTT	CASSGTRNSPLHF
TRBD2	TRBV7-9	TRBJ2-2	.	TGTGCCAGCAGCATGGGGGGACTAGCGACCACCGGGGAGCTGTTTTTT	CASSMGGLATTGELFF
.	TRBV2	TRBJ1-4	.	TGTGCCAGCATGGAGGGGGGGGCATGGGAAAAACTGTTTTTT	CASMEGGAWEKLFF
.	TRBV2	TRBJ2-7	.	TGTGCCAGGGGTTCGGTGGGTACCTACGAGCAGTACTTC	CARGSVGTYEQYF
.	TRBV7-9	TRBJ1-4	once	TGTGCCAGCAGCTCCCGGACAGCATCTAATGAAAAACTGTTTTTT	CASSSRTASNEKLFF
.	TRBV7-9	TRBJ1-2	few	TGTGCCAGCAGCTCGGAGGGGCGGCACTATGGCTACACCTTC	CASSSEGRHYGYTF
TRBD1	TRBV9	TRBJ2-2	.	TGTGCCAGCAGCGTAGGCGCAGGGGGGAACACCGGGGAGCTGTTTTTT	CASSVGAGGNTGELFF
.	TRBV14	TRBJ1-1	once	TGTGCCAGCAGCCGTTCACTGAACACTGAAGCTTTCTTT	CASSRSLNTEAFF
TRBD1	TRBV7-2	TRBJ2-6	.	TGTGCCAGCAGCGCGAGACAGGGGGCCGGGGCCAACGTCCTGACTTTC	CASSARQGAGANVLTF
TRBD2	TRBV10-3	TRBJ2-1	.	TGTGCCATCAGTGAGTCTTGGGCTAGCGGGAACAATGAGCAGTTCTTC	CAISESWASGNNEQFF
.	TRBV7-8	TRBJ1-1	.	TGTGCCAGCAGCTTAGGGTGGGAAAACACTGAAGCTTTCTTT	CASSLGWENTEAFF
.	TRBV28	TRBJ2-7	.	TGTGCCAGCAAACAGGGACCCTACGAGCAGTACTTC	CASKQGPYEQYF
.	TRBV7-8	TRBJ2-3	.	TGTGCCAGCAGCTTAGTGGGAACGGCGGTCGCAGATACGCAGTATTTT	CASSLVGTAVADTQYF
TRBD2	TRBV6-5	TRBJ2-1	.	TGTGCCAGCAGTTCCCTAGCGGGGGGCGAGGAGAGTGAGCAGTTCTTC	CASSSLAGGEESEQFF
.	TRBV7-2	TRBJ1-2	.	TGTGCCAGCAACCTTAACGACATTAACTATGGCTACACCTTC	CASNLNDINYGYTF
.	TRBV6-6	TRBJ1-3	.	TGTGCCAGCAGCCAGGTTAACTCTGGAAACACCATATATTTT	CASSQVNSGNTIYF
.	TRBV5-1	TRBJ2-5	.	TGCGCCAGCAGCGGGGGACTCCCGTACCAAGAGACCCAGTACTTC	CASSGGLPYQETQYF
.	TRBV6-6	TRBJ1-2	.	TGTGCCAGCAGTTACCGTCTTTCGGGGTATGGCTACACCTTC	CASSYRLSGYGYTF
.	TRBV28	TRBJ2-7	.	TGTGCCAGCAGCCCCTCGGACAACCACGAGCAGTACTTC	CASSPSDNHEQYF
.	TRBV7-9	TRBJ2-7	.	TGTGCCAGCAGTGGGGGAAGCTGGGGCGAGCAGTACTTC	CASSGGSWGEQYF
TRBD2	TRBV7-6	TRBJ2-1	.	TGTGCCAGCAGCTTAGAGCTAGCGGGGGACAATGAGCAGTTCTTC	CASSLELAGDNEQFF
TRBD1	TRBV7-3	TRBJ2-1	.	TGTGCCAGCAGCTTAAGACAGGGATACAATGAGCAGTTCTTC	CASSLRQGYNEQFF
.	TRBV7-3	TRBJ1-4	.	TGTGCCAGCAGCTTATACCCCTTAGGGGATAATGAAAAACTGTTTTTT	CASSLYPLGDNEKLFF
TRBD1	TRBV14	TRBJ1-3	.	TGTGCCAGCAGCACACCGGGACAGGGTTCTGGAAACACCATATATTTT	CASSTPGQGSGNTIYF
.	TRBV5-4	TRBJ2-4	few	TGTGCCAGCAGCGACCACGAGGGCCTAAACATTCAGTACTTC	CASSDHEGLNIQYF
.	TRBV2	TRBJ2-1	few	TGTGCCAGGGGGGTTAGGGCAAGCAATGAGCAGTTCTTC	CARGVRASNEQFF
TRBD2	TRBV9	TRBJ2-7	.	TGTGCCAGCAGCGTAGGGGCGGGACTAGCGGGGGCATCCTACGAGCAGTACTTC	CASSVGAGLAGASYEQYF
TRBD1	TRBV6-5	TRBJ1-5	.	TGTGCCAGCAGAAGGACAGGGAATCAGCCCCAGCATTTT	CASRRTGNQPQHF
.	TRBV4-3	TRBJ1-1	once	TGCGCCAGCAGCCCAGGTACGGACCGGAACACTGAAGCTTTCTTT	CASSPGTDRNTEAFF
.	TRBV18	TRBJ2-3	.	TGTGCCAGCTCACCACCGGCCCGCACAGATACGCAGTATTTT	CASSPPARTDTQYF
.	TRBV5-5	TRBJ1-2	once	TGTGCCAGCAGCTTATTGGGACACCGCCCGTCATATGGCTACACCTTC	CASSLLGHRPSYGYTF
TRBD2	TRBV4-2	TRBJ2-5	.	TGTGCCAGCAGCCAATTTGCCAGCGGGGGGGAAGAGACCCAGTACTTC	CASSQFASGGEETQYF
.	TRBV28	TRBJ1-1	.	TGTGCCAGCAGTTTAACCGGGACTGAAGCTTTCTTT	CASSLTGTEAFF
.	TRBV19	TRBJ1-2	.	TGTGCCAGTAGTACCGGATACCTTAACTATGGCTACACCTTC	CASSTGYLNYGYTF
.	TRBV30	TRBJ2-3	.	TGTGCCTGGAGTCTGATAAAAACTAGCACAGATACGCAGTATTTT	CAWSLIKTSTDTQYF
.	TRBV9	TRBJ1-6	.	TGTGCCAGCAGCGTAGAGGGGAGTTCACCCCTCCACTTT	CASSVEGSSPLHF
.	TRBV7-2	TRBJ1-1	few	TGTGCCAGCAGCCCTAAGAGTGGTGGTATCAACACTGAAGCTTTCTTT	CASSPKSGGINTEAFF
.	TRBV19	TRBJ2-4	.	TGTGCCAGTGCCAGCGGTCTAGCCAAAAACATTCAGTACTTC	CASASGLAKNIQYF
.	TRBV4-1	TRBJ2-3	.	TGCGCCAGCAGCCAAGATATGGGAAGCACGGGCACAGATACGCAGTATTTT	CASSQDMGSTGTDTQYF
TRBD1	TRBV5-5	TRBJ1-2	once	TGTGCCAGCAGCTCGACGACAGGGAGAGGCTATGGCTACACCTTC	CASSSTTGRGYGYTF
.	TRBV11-1	TRBJ1-1	.	TGTGCCAGCAGCTTAGATCCCAGGATTGAAGCTTTCTTT	CASSLDPRIEAFF
TRBD2	TRBV4-3	TRBJ2-3	.	TGCGCCAGCAGCCCGAGGGGCGGGGGGCCCACAGATACGCAGTATTTT	CASSPRGGGPTDTQYF
TRBD1	TRBV5-4	TRBJ1-2	.	TGTGCCAGCAGCCCAGCCGGGACAGGGGGCGATGGCTACACCTTC	CASSPAGTGGDGYTF
.	TRBV20-1	TRBJ2-7	.	TGCAGTGCTGAGGACGGGTACGAGCAGTACTTC	CSAEDGYEQYF
.	TRBV27	TRBJ1-2	.	TGTGCCAGCAGTCAGTCCTACGGAGAGGTCTACACCTTC	CASSQSYGEVYTF
.	TRBV7-2	TRBJ1-4	once	TGTGCCAGCAGCTATTTGCAGGGGACTAATGAAAAACTGTTTTTT	CASSYLQGTNEKLFF
.	TRBV19	TRBJ1-6	.	TGTGCCAGTAGGGTTACAGGAGGTAATTCACCCCTCCACTTT	CASRVTGGNSPLHF
.	TRBV7-9	TRBJ1-2	.	TGTGCCAGCAGCCGAGGGGGTGAGGACTATGGCTACACCTTC	CASSRGGEDYGYTF
TRBD1	TRBV6-5	TRBJ1-6	once	TGTGCCAGCAGGACTATGGACAGGGCTTCACCCCTCCACTTT	CASRTMDRASPLHF
.	TRBV30	TRBJ1-2	.	TGTGCCTGGAGGAGGGAACCCCTCTATGGCTACACCTTC	CAWRREPLYGYTF